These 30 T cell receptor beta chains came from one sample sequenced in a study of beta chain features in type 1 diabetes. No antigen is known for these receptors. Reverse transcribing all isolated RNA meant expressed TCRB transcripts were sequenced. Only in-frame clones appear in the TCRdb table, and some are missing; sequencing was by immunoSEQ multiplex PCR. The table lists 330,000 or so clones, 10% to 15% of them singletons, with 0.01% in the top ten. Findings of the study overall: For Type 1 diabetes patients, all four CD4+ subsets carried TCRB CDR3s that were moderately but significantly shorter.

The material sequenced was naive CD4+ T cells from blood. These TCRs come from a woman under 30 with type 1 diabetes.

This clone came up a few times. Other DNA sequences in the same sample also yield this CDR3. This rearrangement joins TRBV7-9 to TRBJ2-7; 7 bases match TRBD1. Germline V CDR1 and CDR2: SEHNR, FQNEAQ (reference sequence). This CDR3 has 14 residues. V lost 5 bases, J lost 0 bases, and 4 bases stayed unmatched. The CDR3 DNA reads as TGTGCCAGCAGCCCCGGACAGGCCTCCTACGAGCAGTACTTC. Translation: CASSPGQASYEQYF.

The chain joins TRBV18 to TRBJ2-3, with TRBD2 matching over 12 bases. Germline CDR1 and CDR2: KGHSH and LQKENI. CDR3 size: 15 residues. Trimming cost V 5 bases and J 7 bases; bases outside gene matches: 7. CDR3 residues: CASSSGLAGTNTQYF. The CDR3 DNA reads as TGTGCCAGCTCATCCGGACTAGCGGGGACAAATACGCAGTATTTT.

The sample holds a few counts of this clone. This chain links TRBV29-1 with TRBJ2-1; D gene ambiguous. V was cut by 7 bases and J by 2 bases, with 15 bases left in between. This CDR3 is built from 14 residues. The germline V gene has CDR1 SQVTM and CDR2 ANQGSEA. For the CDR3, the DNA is TGCAGCGCCGCTCTGACTCTCCCCTACAATGAGCAGTTCTTC. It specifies CSAALTLPYNEQFF.

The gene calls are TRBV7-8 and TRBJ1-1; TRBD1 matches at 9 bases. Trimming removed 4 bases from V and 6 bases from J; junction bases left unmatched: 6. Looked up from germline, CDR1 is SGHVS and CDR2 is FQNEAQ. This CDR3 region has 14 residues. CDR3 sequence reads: CASSSGQGWSEAFF. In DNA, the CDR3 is TGTGCCAGCAGCTCCGGACAGGGGTGGTCTGAAGCTTTCTTT.

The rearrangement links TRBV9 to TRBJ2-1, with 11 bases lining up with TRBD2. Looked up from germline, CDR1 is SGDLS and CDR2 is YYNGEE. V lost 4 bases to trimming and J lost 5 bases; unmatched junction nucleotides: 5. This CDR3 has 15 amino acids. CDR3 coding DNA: TGTGCCAGCAGCATTAGCGGGGGGGCCGACAATGAGCAGTTCTTC. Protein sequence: CASSISGGADNEQFF. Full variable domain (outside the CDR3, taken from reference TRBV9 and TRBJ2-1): DSGVTQTPKHLITATGQRVTLRCSPRSGDLSVYWYQQSLDQGLQFLIQYYNGEERAKGNILERFSAQQFPDLHSELNLSSLELGDSALYFCASSISGGADNEQFFGPGTRLTVL.

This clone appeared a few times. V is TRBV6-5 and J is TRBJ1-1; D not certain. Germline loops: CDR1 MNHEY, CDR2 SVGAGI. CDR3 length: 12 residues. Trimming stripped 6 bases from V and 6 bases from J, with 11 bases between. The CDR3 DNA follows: TGTGCCAGCAGGCCCCAGTCGCCTGAAGCTTTCTTT. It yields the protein CASRPQSPEAFF.

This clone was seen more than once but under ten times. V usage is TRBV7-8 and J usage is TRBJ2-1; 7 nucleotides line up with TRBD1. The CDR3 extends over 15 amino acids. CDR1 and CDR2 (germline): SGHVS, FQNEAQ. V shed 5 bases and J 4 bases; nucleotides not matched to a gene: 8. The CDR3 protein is CASSKPGQRYNEQFF. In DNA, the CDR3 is TGTGCCAGCAGCAAACCGGGACAGAGATACAATGAGCAGTTCTTC.

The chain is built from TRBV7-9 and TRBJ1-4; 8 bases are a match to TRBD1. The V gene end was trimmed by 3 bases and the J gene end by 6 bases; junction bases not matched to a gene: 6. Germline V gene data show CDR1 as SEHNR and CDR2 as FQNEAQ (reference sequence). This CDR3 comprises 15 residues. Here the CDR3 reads CASSLDGTGDEKLFF. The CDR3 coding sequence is TGTGCCAGCAGCTTGGACGGGACAGGAGATGAAAAACTGTTTTTT.

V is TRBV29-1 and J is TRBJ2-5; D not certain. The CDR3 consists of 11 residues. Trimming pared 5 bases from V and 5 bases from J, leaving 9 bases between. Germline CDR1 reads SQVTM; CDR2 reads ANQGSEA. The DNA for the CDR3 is TGCAGCGTTCTCTTCGGGGAGACCCAGTACTTC. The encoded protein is CSVLFGETQYF.

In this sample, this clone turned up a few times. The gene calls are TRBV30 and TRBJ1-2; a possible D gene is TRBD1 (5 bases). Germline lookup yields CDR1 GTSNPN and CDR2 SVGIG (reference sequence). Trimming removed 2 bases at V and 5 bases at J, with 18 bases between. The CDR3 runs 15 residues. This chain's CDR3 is CAWSLTVQGRYGYTF. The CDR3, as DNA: TGTGCCTGGAGTTTAACAGTGCAGGGTCGATATGGCTACACCTTC.

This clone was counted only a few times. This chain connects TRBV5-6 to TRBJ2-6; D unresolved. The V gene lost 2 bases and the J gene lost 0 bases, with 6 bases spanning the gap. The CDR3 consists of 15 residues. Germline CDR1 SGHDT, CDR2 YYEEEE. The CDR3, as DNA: TGTGCCAGCAGCTTTTGGCACTCTGGGGCCAACGTCCTGACTTTC. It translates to CASSFWHSGANVLTF.

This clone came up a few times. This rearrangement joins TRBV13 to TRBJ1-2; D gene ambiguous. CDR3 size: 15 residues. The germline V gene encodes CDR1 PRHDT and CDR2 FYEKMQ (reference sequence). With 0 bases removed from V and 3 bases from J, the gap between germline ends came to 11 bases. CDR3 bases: TGTGCCAGCAGCTTAGGGACCGGGATGGACTATGGCTACACCTTC. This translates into CASSLGTGMDYGYTF.

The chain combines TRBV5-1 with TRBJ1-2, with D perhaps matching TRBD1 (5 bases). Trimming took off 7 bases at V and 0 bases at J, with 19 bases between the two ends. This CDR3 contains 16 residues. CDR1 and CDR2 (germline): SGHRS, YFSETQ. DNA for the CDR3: TGCGCCAGCCGCGATCCTCGGGGGGACTCTAACTATGGCTACACCTTC. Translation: CASRDPRGDSNYGYTF.

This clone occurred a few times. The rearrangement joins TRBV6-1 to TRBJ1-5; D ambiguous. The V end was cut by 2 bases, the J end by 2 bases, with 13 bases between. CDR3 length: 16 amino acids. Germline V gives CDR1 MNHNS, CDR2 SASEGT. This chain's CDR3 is CASSERPTGGNQPQHF. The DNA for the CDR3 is TGTGCCAGCAGTGAACGCCCCACCGGAGGCAATCAGCCCCAGCATTTT.

The CDR3 reads CASSVGLDRPFEQYF. As DNA, the CDR3 is TGTGCCAGCAGCGTAGGGTTGGACAGGCCTTTCGAGCAGTACTTC. This rearrangement joins TRBV9 to TRBJ2-7, with 7 bases identical to TRBD1. V was pared by 0 bases and J by 6 bases, with 9 bases of the junction left unmatched. Germline V gene sequence: CDR1 SGDLS, CDR2 YYNGEE. The CDR3 is 15 amino acids.

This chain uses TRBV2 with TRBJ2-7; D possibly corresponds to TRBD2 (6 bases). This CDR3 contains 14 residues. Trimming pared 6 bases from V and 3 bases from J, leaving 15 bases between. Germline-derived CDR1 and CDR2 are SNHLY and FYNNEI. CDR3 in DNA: TGTGCCAGCAGAACCGGGACTGTTAACTACGAGCAGTACTTC. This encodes CASRTGTVNYEQYF. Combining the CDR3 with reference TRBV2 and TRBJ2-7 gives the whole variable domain EPEVTQTPSHQVTQMGQEVILRCVPISNHLYFYWYRQILGQKVEFLVSFYNNEISEKSEIFDDQFSVERPDGSNFTLKIRSTKLEDSAMYFCASRTGTVNYEQYFGPGTRLTVT.

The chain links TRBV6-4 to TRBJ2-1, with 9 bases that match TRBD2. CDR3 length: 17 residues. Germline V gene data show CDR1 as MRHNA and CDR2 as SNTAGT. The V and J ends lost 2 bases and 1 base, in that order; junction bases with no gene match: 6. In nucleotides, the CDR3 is TGTGCCAGCAGTGACAATGTTGCGGGGGGGTCCTACAATGAGCAGTTCTTC. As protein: CASSDNVAGGSYNEQFF.

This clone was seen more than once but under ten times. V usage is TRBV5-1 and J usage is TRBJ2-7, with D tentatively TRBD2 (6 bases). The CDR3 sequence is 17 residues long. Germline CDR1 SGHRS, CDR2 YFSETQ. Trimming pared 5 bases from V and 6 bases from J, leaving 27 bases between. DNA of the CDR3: TGCGCCAGCAGTCGGAATAAGGGCTTGCTAGCGTCGGGCGAGCAGTACTTC. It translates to CASSRNKGLLASGEQYF.

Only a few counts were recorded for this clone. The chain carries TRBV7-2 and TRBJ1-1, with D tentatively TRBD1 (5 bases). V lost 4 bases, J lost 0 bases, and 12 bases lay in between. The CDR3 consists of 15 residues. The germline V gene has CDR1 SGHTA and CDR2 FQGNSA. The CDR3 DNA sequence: TGTGCCAGCAGCTCGATGACGGACATGAACACTGAAGCTTTCTTT. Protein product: CASSSMTDMNTEAFF.

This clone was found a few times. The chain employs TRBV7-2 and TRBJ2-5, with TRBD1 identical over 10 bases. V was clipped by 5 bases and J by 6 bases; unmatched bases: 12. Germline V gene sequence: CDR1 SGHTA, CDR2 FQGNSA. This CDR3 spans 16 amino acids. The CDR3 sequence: CASSGGGTGVWKTQYF. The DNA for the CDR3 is TGTGCCAGCAGCGGCGGGGGGACAGGGGTCTGGAAGACCCAGTACTTC.

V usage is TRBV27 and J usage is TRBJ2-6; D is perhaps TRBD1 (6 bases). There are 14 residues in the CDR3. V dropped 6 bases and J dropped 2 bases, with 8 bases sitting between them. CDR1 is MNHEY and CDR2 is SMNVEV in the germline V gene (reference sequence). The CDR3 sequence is CASSRGTGANVLTF. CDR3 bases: TGTGCCAGCAGCAGGGGCACTGGGGCCAACGTCCTGACTTTC.

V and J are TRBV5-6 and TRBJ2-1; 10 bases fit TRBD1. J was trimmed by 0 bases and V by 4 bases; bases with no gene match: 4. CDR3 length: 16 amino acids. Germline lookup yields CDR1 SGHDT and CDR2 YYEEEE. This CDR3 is CASSPGQGVSYNEQFF. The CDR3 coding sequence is TGTGCCAGCAGCCCAGGACAGGGGGTCTCCTACAATGAGCAGTTCTTC.

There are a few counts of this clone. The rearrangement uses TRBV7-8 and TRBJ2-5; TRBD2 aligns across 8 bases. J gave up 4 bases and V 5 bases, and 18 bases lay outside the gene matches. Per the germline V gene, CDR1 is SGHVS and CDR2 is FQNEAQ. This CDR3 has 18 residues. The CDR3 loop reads CASSHSRFPLSGRETQYF. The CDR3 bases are TGTGCCAGCAGCCACTCTCGGTTTCCTCTGAGCGGGAGAGAGACCCAGTACTTC.

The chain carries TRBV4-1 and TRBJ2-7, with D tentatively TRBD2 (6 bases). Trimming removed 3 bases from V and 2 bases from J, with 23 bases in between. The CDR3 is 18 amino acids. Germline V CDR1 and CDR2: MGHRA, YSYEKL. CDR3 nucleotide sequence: TGCGCCAGCAGCCATCCCCGCGGGTCGGGGACTGGCACCTACGAGCAGTACTTC. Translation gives CASSHPRGSGTGTYEQYF.

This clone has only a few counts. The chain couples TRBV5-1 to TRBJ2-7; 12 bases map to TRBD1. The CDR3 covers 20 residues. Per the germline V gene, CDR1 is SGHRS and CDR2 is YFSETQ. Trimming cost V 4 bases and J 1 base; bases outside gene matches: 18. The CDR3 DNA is TGCGCCAGCAGCCCTCCCGGGACAGGGGGCAGCAAGCCGGTGTCCTACGAGCAGTACTTC. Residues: CASSPPGTGGSKPVSYEQYF. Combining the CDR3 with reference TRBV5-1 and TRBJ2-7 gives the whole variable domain KAGVTQTPRYLIKTRGQQVTLSCSPISGHRSVSWYQQTPGQGLQFLFEYFSETQRNKGNFPGRFSGRQFSNSRSEMNVSTLELGDSALYLCASSPPGTGGSKPVSYEQYFGPGTRLTVT.

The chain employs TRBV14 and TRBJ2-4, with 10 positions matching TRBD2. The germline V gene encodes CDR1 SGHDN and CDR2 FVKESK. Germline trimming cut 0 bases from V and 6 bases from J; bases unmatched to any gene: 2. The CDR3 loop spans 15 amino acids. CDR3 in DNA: TGTGCCAGCAGCCAAGAACTAGCGGGATCAAACATTCAGTACTTC. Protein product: CASSQELAGSNIQYF.

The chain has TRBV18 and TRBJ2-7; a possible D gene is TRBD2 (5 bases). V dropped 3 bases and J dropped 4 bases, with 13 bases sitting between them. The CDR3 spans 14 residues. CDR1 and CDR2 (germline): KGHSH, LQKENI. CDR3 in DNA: TGTGCCAGCTCACCCGGGTCAGAGGGTTACGAGCAGTACTTC. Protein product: CASSPGSEGYEQYF. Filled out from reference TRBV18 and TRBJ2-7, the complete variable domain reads NAGVMQNPRHLVRRRGQEARLRCSPMKGHSHVYWYRQLPEEGLKFMVYLQKENIIDESGMPKERFSAEFPKEGPSILRIQQVVRGDSAAYFCASSPGSEGYEQYFGPGTRLTVT.

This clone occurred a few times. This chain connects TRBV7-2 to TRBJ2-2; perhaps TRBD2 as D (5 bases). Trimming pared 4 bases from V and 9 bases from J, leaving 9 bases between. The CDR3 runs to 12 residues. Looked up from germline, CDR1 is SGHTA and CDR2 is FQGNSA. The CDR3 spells CASSSLGRELFF. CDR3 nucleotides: TGTGCCAGCAGCTCACTAGGCCGGGAGCTGTTTTTT.

The CDR3 loop reads CASSLSRQGSDTQYF. The DNA for the CDR3 is TGTGCCAGCTCACTCTCACGGCAGGGGTCCGATACGCAGTATTTT. The chain employs TRBV18 and TRBJ2-3, with D possibly TRBD1 on 6 matching bases. The V gene lost 4 bases and the J gene lost 6 bases, with 17 bases spanning the gap. CDR1 is KGHSH and CDR2 is LQKENI in the germline V gene. The CDR3 consists of 15 residues.

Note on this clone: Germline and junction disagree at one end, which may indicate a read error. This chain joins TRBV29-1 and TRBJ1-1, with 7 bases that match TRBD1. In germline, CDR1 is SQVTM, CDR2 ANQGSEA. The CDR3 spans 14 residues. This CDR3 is CSVEGGSMNTEAFF. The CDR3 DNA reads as TGCAGCGTCGAAGGGGGCTCAATGAACACTGAAGCTTTCTTT.